Presented here are 14 T cell receptor beta chains from one specimen sequenced in a study of beta chain features in type 1 diabetes. The study reverse transcribed the entire isolated RNA, so it sequenced expressed TCRB transcripts. The table came from immunoSEQ multiplex PCR; TCRdb's copy has only in-frame clones and leaves some out. The sample records a few hundred thousand clones, around an eighth being singletons. Sequences were obtained from naive CD4+ T cells from blood. Receptors originate from a man between 18 and 29 years old in good health.

This clone was detected only a few times. The rearrangement joins TRBV30 to TRBJ2-3, with 8 nucleotides matching TRBD2. Per the germline V gene, CDR1 is GTSNPN and CDR2 is SVGIG (reference sequence). The CDR3 totals 15 residues. V lost 0 bases and J lost 2; bases outside the gene matches: 4. CDR3 sequence reads: CAWSVTGGPTDTQYF. CDR3 bases: TGTGCCTGGAGTGTAACGGGAGGGCCCACAGATACGCAGTATTTT.

This clone was detected only a few times. The chain combines TRBV2 with TRBJ2-1; 9 bases map to TRBD1. This CDR3 spans 15 amino acids. V lost 4 bases, J lost 5 bases, and 6 bases stayed unmatched. Germline lookup yields CDR1 SNHLY and CDR2 FYNNEI. CDR3 residues: CASSGGTGLHNEQFF. As DNA, the CDR3 is TGTGCCAGCAGTGGGGGGACAGGGCTTCACAATGAGCAGTTCTTC.

The rearrangement links TRBV7-8 to TRBJ2-7; a possible D gene is TRBD2 (6 bases). V shed 7 bases and J shed 4 bases, with 20 bases lying between them. The CDR3 runs to 15 residues. Per the germline V gene, CDR1 is SGHVS and CDR2 is FQNEAQ. CDR3 protein: CASTHRGGLIYEQYF. DNA for the CDR3: TGTGCCAGCACCCACCGTGGGGGACTCATATACGAGCAGTACTTC.

This clone appeared a few times. The sample has other DNA sequences that encode this CDR3 too. The rearrangement joins TRBV7-2 to TRBJ2-1; the match to TRBD2 covers 7 bases. J gave up 5 bases and V 1 base, and 2 bases lay outside the gene matches. Germline values: CDR1 SGHTA, CDR2 FQGNSA. The CDR3 runs 14 residues. The CDR3 protein is CASSLGGGNNEQFF. The CDR3 region has the DNA TGTGCCAGCAGCTTAGGGGGGGGAAACAATGAGCAGTTCTTC.

This clone has only a few counts. The chain has TRBV9 and TRBJ1-2; D may be TRBD1 (5 bases). V was shortened by 4 bases and J by 3 bases, with 13 bases between the two germline ends. The CDR3 totals 14 residues. CDR1 is SGDLS, CDR2 YYNGEE, per germline. CDR3 nucleotides: TGTGCCAGCAGCTCTCAGGGAGGGGACTATGGCTACACCTTC. Translation gives CASSSQGGDYGYTF.

The chain links TRBV9 to TRBJ2-5; 13 bases fit TRBD2. This CDR3 comprises 15 residues. The V gene end was trimmed by 3 bases and the J gene end by 5 bases; junction bases not matched to a gene: 4. CDR1 is SGDLS and CDR2 is YYNGEE in the germline V gene. DNA for the CDR3: TGTGCCAGCAGCGACCAGACTAGCGGGGGGGAGACCCAGTACTTC. This sequence encodes CASSDQTSGGETQYF.

The table lists this clone with a few counts. The chain is built from TRBV14 and TRBJ2-5; the match to TRBD2 covers 7 bases. The trim removed 4 bases at V and 2 bases at J, leaving 7 bases unmatched. The CDR3 consists of 15 residues. Germline V gives CDR1 SGHDN, CDR2 FVKESK. The CDR3 is CASSPTGGGQETQYF. In DNA form, the CDR3 reads TGTGCCAGCAGCCCCACTGGCGGGGGTCAAGAGACCCAGTACTTC.

The chain uses TRBV30 and TRBJ1-6; no definite D call. V lost 8 bases and J 0 bases, leaving 14 bases between the germline ends. In germline, CDR1 is GTSNPN, CDR2 SVGIG (reference sequence). The CDR3 is made up of 15 amino acids. CDR3 amino acids: CARRPGSSYNSPLHF. As DNA, the CDR3 is TGTGCCCGCAGACCGGGGAGCTCCTATAATTCACCCCTCCACTTT. The whole variable domain, filled in from reference TRBV30 and TRBJ1-6, reads SQTIHQWPATLVQPVGSPLSLECTVEGTSNPNLYWYRQAAGRGLQLLFYSVGIGQISSEVPQNLSASRPQDRQFILSSKKLLLSDSGFYLCARRPGSSYNSPLHFGNGTRLTVT.

This chain connects TRBV5-1 to TRBJ1-1; D is possibly TRBD1 (5 bases). The germline V gene encodes CDR1 SGHRS and CDR2 YFSETQ. The CDR3 runs to 15 residues. V lost 4 bases and J 5 bases, leaving 18 bases between the germline ends. The CDR3 bases are TGCGCCAGCAGCCCTAGACAGCTTCTAAGGACTGAAGCTTTCTTT. The encoded protein is CASSPRQLLRTEAFF.

This clone was counted a few times. J is TRBJ1-2 and V is TRBV7-2; TRBD1 is a possible D gene (5 bases). CDR3 length: 14 amino acids. V dropped 1 base and J dropped 8 bases, with 14 bases sitting between them. In germline, CDR1 is SGHTA, CDR2 FQGNSA. The CDR3 sequence: CASSLGGARGGYTF. The CDR3 DNA is TGTGCCAGCAGCTTAGGCGGGGCCCGGGGAGGCTACACCTTC.

The chain couples TRBV5-1 to TRBJ2-5; 11 nucleotides line up with TRBD1. V lost 3 bases and J lost 2; bases outside the gene matches: 3. This CDR3 comprises 15 residues. Per germline, CDR1 SGHRS and CDR2 YFSETQ. In DNA form, the CDR3 reads TGCGCCAGCAGCTCCGGACAGGGGGCACAAGAGACCCAGTACTTC. It translates to CASSSGQGAQETQYF.

The chain carries TRBV11-3 and TRBJ2-1, with 7 positions matching TRBD1. This CDR3 contains 15 residues. Germline V gene data show CDR1 as SGHNT and CDR2 as YENEEA. With V trimmed by 5 bases and J by 2 bases, 6 bases remained unmatched. CDR3 bases: TGTGCCAGCAGCGGGAGACAGGGCCCCTACAATGAGCAGTTCTTC. It codes for CASSGRQGPYNEQFF.

This clone was detected only a few times. V and J are TRBV7-2 and TRBJ2-7; D gene unclear. CDR1 and CDR2 (germline): SGHTA, FQGNSA. The V gene lost 1 base and the J gene lost 0 bases, with 7 bases spanning the gap. The CDR3 covers 14 residues. CDR3 sequence: CASSLGQNSYEQYF. The CDR3 region has the DNA TGTGCCAGCAGCTTAGGGCAGAACTCCTACGAGCAGTACTTC.

This clone appeared a few times. This chain uses TRBV28 with TRBJ2-1, with 8 bases aligning to TRBD1. V lost 8 bases, J lost 8 bases, and 20 bases stayed unmatched. This CDR3 is built from 17 residues. Germline CDR1 MDHEN, CDR2 SYDVKM. CDR3 sequence (DNA): TGTGCCAGCGGCGGGACAGGCTCCTTAGGCTTTCACGATGAGCAGTTCTTC. Amino acid sequence: CASGGTGSLGFHDEQFF.